The entry below describes one TCR beta chain. This record comes from a study of cytomegalovirus exposure and HLA in healthy donors. The CDR3 is 14 amino acids. V was clipped by 5 bases and J by 4 bases, with 17 bases between them. In germline, CDR1 is SQVTM, CDR2 ANQGSEA. Both 60 Vbeta primers and 13 Jbeta primers went into the PCR. This table comes from immunoSEQ multiplex PCR, and its TCRdb copy is limited to in-frame clones, with some not included. The sample consists of under 150,000 clones, roughly four fifths of them appearing once. Sequencing was performed on PBMCs. The chain employs TRBV29-1 and TRBJ1-1, with unresolved D. This sequence originates from a girl aged 2-10 years in good health and CMV-seronegative. CDR3 DNA sequence: TGCAGCGTTACGCGGGGTGCTCCAGGCACTGAAGCTTTCTTT. As protein: CSVTRGAPGTEAFF.